This TCR beta chain is from a study of CD8 T cells in ankylosing spondylitis (dated by TCRdb to about 2017). In the study overall: To find TCR variants linked to disease, the study profiled T cell receptor beta repertoires in ankylosing spondylitis patients and healthy donors. The full study cohort comprised around 25 ankylosing spondylitis patients and approximately 100 healthy donors. Samples of peripheral blood were taken, and for ankylosing spondylitis patients, synovial fluid was collected as well. General study outcomes and caveats: The disease-linked clones were reported to be significantly enriched in matched synovial fluid samples from ankylosing spondylitis patients. Some of the motif variants had been reported before in the synovial fluid and blood of reactive arthritis patients, a finding that suggests common disease-initiation mechanisms. Blood from ankylosing spondylitis patients appeared to be characterized by a TCR beta motif made up of about 8 highly homologous amino acid variants. A CD8+ phenotype was shown by the disease-linked clones, which were found at relatively low frequencies in peripheral blood.

V and J lose 0 bases and 8 bases, and a span of 19 bases separates them. Inclusive of the bounding cysteine and phenylalanine, the CDR3 is 16 residues long. Only the CDR3 portion is preserved as DNA: 48 bases, with reading frame beginning at the first base. The germline V gene encodes CDR1 PRHDT and CDR2 FYEKMQ (reference sequence). This clonotype was observed a few times. Its recognized antigen is unknown. One base away there is no much larger clone; base qualities are not given. Instrument on record: Illumina HiSeq 2500. TCR beta libraries were prepared by quantitative 5'-RACE with molecular barcodes. The authors' pipeline ran thus. A new computational method based on a probabilistic model of VDJ rearrangement was used to identify disease-linked TCR variants. TCRdb ran its own pipeline on the public reads, namely fastp trimming at Q25 and MiXCR clone calling, and kept in-frame beta chains. Each CDR3 protein appears once, grouped with its most common genes and DNA. The V and J calls come from TCRdb's annotation, not from the publication. In this sample the table shows around 120,000 distinct CDR3 sequences, roughly 13% of which occur a single time. Together, the top ten hold around 3% of the sample.

The clonotype originates from a female donor with ankylosing spondylitis or in good health (not recorded which). The rearranged chain carries TRBV13 and TRBJ1-2, with no confident D gene call. The sequencing sample was made of blood, either unsorted or a sorted T cell fraction (not recorded which). The base sequence is TGTGCCAGCAGCTTAGGACTCTCAAGTCAACAAAACGGCTACACCTTC. It translates to CASSLGLSSQQNGYTF.